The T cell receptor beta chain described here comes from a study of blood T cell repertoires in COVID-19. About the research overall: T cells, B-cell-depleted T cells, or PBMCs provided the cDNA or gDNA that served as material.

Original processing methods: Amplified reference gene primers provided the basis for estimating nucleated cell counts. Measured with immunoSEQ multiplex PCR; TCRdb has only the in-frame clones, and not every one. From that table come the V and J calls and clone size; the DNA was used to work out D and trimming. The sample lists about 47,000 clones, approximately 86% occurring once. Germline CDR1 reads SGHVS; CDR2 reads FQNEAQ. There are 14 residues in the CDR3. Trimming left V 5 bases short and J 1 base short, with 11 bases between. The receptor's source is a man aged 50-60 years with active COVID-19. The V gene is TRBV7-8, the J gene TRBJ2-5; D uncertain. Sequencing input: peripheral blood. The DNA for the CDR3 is TGTGCCAGCAGCCCTAGACGGATCCAAGAGACCCAGTACTTC. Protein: CASSPRRIQETQYF.